The entry that follows covers one T cell receptor beta chain sequence. Its target is not known. Participating donors were healthy, HIV-negative adults free of recent acute infections or vaccinations. Researchers divided each subset's genomic DNA evenly across several immunoSEQ plates. The table came from immunoSEQ multiplex PCR; TCRdb's copy has only in-frame clones and leaves some out. The table lists millions of clones, 85% to 95% of them singletons. This entry is derived from a study of shared clonotypes between healthy human individuals. The study's findings and limits: For naive CD4 cells, roughly 4.6% of clonotypes were shared across a few donors.

Trimming took 3 bases from V and 4 from J, leaving 18 bases between them. Germline CDR1 and CDR2: GTSNPN and SVGIG (reference sequence). This CDR3 has 15 amino acids. This chain connects TRBV30 to TRBJ1-2; D is possibly TRBD1 (5 bases). Sequencing used naive CD4+ T cells sorted from blood. Subset defined: CD45RA+ positively selected. The TCR originated in a man between 18 and 35 years old in good health. Written as DNA, the CDR3 is TGTGCCTGGAGACCAAGGGGCTCGGGGCTCTATGGCTACACCTTC. Protein product: CAWRPRGSGLYGYTF.